These 2 T cell receptor beta chains were sequenced from one sample in a study of T cell repertoires in cytomegalovirus infection. Their antigen targets remain unknown. TCRdb re-derived calls from the reads in MiXCR, one entry per CDR3 protein. The table shows 650,000 to 900,000 distinct CDR3 sequences, with over 25% occurring only once. The sample consisted of cultured CD8+ T cells from PBMCs, taken from culture after CMV antigen stimulation. Every receptor here comes from a human donor in good health (CMV status not recorded). Some clones in this sample may be carry-over from other donors' samples.

This clonotype showed up many times. The chain is built from TRBV7-9 and TRBJ1-2; 11 bases match TRBD1. Germline lookup yields CDR1 SEHNR and CDR2 FQNEAQ (reference sequence). The CDR3 is made up of 17 amino acids. V was pared by 0 bases and J by 6 bases, with 9 bases of the junction left unmatched. The DNA of the CDR3 is TGTGCCAGCAGCTTAGCGCTTGGACAGGGGGCGCGAGATGGCTACACCTTC. Translation gives CASSLALGQGARDGYTF.

This chain uses TRBV12-3 or TRBV12-4 with TRBJ2-1; 7 bases map to TRBD2. The V segment lost 6 bases and the J segment 0 bases; nucleotides outside the gene matches: 8. CDR3 length: 16 residues. CDR3 in DNA: TGTGCCAGCAGCGAACTAGCGCAAAGCTCCTACAATGAGCAGTTCTTC. Amino acids: CASSELAQSSYNEQFF.